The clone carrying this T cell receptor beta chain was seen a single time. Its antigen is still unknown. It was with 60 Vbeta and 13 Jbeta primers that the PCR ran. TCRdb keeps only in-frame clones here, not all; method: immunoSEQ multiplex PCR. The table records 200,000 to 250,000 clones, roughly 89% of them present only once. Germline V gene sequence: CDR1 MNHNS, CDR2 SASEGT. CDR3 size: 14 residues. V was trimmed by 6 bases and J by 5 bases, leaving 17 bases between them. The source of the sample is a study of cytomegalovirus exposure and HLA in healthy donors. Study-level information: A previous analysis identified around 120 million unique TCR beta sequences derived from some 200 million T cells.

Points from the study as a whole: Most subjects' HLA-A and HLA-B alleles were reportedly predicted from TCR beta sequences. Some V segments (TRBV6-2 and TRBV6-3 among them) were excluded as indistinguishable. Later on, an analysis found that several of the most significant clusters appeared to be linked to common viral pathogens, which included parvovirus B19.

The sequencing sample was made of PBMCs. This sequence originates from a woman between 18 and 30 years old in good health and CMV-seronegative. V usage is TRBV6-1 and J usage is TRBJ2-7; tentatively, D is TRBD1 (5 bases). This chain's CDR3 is CASSQDIFRDEQYF. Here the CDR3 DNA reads TGTGCCAGCAGCCAGGACATCTTCAGGGACGAGCAGTACTTC.